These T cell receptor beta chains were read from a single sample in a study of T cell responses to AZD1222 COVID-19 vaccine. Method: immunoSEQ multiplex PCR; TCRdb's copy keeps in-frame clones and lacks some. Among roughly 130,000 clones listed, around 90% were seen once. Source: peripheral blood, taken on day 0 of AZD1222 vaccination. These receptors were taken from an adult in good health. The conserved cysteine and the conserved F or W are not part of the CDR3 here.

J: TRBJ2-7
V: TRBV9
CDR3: ASSSKDRGTYEQY

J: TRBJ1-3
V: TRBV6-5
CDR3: ASSPGQVSGNTIY

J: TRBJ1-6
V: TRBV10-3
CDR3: AINGQGDSPLH

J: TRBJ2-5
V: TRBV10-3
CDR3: AISESGTGTQETQY

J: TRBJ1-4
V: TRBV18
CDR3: ASSPQGARDEKLF

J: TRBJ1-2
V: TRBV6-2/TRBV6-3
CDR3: ASSYSLYGYT

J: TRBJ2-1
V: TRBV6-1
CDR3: ASSEAAGGYNEQF

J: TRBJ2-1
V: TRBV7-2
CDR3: ASRTTSGRDNEQF

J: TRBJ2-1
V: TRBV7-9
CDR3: ASSLAGLSGEQF

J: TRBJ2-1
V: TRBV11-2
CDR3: ASSLSRGDNEQF

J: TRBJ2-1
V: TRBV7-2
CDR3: ASSSPRTSGRAQNEQF

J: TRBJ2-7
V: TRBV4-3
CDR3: ARGTGSPRHEQY

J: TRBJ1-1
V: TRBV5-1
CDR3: ASSLGGTAEAF

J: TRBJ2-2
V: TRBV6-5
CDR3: ASTALNTGELF

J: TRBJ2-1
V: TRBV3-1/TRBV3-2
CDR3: ASRGGPEQF

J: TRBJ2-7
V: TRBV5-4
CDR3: ASSPRTSGGPLSYEQY

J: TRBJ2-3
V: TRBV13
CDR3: ASSRTSGTDTQY

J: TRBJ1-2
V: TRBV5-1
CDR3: ASSGQGPYGYT

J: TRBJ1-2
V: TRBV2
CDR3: ASAGQTIYGYT

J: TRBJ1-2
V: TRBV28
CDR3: ASSRDRRYGYT

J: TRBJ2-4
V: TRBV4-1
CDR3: ASSQEGGGGQNIQY

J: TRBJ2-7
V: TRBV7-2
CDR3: ASSLGPTGGEGEQY

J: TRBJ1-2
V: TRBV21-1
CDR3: ASSKGPRGRGANYGYT